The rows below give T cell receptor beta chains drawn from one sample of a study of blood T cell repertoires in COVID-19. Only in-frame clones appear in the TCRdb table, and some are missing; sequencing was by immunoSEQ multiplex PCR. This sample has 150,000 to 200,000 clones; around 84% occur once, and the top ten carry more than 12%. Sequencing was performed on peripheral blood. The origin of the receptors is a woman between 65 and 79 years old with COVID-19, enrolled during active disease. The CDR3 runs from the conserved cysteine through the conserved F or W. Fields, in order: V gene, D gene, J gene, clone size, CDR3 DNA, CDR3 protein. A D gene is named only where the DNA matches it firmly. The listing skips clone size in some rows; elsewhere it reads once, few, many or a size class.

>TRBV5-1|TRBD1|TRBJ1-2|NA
TGCGCCAGCAGCTTGGCGACAGGGGGCGAGGGCTACACCTTC
CASSLATGGEGYTF
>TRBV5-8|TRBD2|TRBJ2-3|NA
TGTGCCAGCAGCTCAGGACTAGCGGGAGGGATGACAGATACGCAGTATTTT
CASSSGLAGGMTDTQYF
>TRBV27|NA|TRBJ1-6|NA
TGTGCCAGCAGGGACAGCGGTGGTAATTCACCCCTCCACTTT
CASRDSGGNSPLHF
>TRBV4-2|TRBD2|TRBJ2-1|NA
TGTGCCAGCAGCCGAAAACTAGCGGGGGCGAATGAGCAGTTCTTC
CASSRKLAGANEQFF
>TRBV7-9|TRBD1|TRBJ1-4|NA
TGTGCCAGCAGCTTATACAGGGGCCCCAGCTCTAATGAAAAACTGTTTTTT
CASSLYRGPSSNEKLFF
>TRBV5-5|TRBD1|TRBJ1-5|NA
TGTGCCAGCAGCACGGGACAGCTTAGTCAGCCCCAGCATTTT
CASSTGQLSQPQHF
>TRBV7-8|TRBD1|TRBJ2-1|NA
TGTGCCAGCAGCTTAGCAGGGACAGCGCGCGCCAGGGGGGAGCAGTTCTTC
CASSLAGTARARGEQFF
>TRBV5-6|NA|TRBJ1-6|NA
TGTGCCAGCAGCTTACGGAGGCATAATTCACCCCTCCACTTT
CASSLRRHNSPLHF
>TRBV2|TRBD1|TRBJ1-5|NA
TGTGCCAGCAGTGTTGGGACAGTCAATCAGCCCCAGCATTTT
CASSVGTVNQPQHF
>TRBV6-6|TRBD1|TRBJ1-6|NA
TGTGCCAGCAGTCTGACAGGGGCTGATAATTCACCCCTCCACTTT
CASSLTGADNSPLHF
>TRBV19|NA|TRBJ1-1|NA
TGTGCCAGTAGTATAATTTTAAACACTGAAGCTTTCTTT
CASSIILNTEAFF
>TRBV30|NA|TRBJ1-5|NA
TGTGCCTGGAGTGTCGGGCTTGCGAGGGCTCAGCCCCAGCATTTT
CAWSVGLARAQPQHF
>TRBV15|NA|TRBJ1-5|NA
TGTGCCACCAGCAGAGGTCTGGCAGACTCGCAGCCCCAGCATTTT
CATSRGLADSQPQHF
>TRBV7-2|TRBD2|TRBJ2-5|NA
TGTGCCAGCAGCCCTCCATGGGGCGGGAGTAGGCAGACCCAGTACTTC
CASSPPWGGSRQTQYF
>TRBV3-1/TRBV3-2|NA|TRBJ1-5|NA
TGTGCCAGCAGCCAAAAACAGGGCGGTAGCAATCAGCCCCAGCATTTT
CASSQKQGGSNQPQHF
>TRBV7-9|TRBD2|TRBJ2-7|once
TGTGCCGCCGCTAGCGGGGAGTTCTCCTACGAGCAGTACTTC
CAAASGEFSYEQYF
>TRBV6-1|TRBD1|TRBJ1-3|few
TGTGCCAGCAGTGAAGGGGCAGGGGGCTCTGGAAACACCATATATTTT
CASSEGAGGSGNTIYF
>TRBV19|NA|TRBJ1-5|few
TGTAGTTCGGGAGGTAGCAATCAGCCCCAGCATTTT
CSSGGSNQPQHF
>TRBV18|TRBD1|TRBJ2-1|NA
TGTGCCAGCTCACCACCGCTGTTCAGGGACAGAGGGCAGTTCTTC
CASSPPLFRDRGQFF
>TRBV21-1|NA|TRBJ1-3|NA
TGTGCCAGCAGCAAAGCCAGGCCTGGGTCTACACCTGGAAACACCATATATTTT
CASSKARPGSTPGNTIYF
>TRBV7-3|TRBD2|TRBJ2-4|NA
TGTGCCAGCAGCTCCGGACTAGCTCCGGACATTCAGTACTTC
CASSSGLAPDIQYF
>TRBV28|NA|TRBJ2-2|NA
TGTGCCAGCAGTCCCGGGACTCTAGGGACCGGGGAGCTGTTTTTT
CASSPGTLGTGELFF
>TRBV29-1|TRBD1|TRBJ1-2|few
TGCAGCAGTTCGACAGGGGGCATGGACTATGGCTACACCTTC
CSSSTGGMDYGYTF
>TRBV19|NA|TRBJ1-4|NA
TGTGCCAGTAGTATCTCTGCAACTAATGAAAAACTGTTTTTT
CASSISATNEKLFF
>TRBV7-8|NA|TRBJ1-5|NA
TGTGCCAGCACCAAATATGGGGAGAATCAGCCCCAGCATTTT
CASTKYGENQPQHF
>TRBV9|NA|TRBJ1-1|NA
TGTGCCAGCAGCCGATCGGGGGAACGGGCTGAAGCTTTCTTT
CASSRSGERAEAFF
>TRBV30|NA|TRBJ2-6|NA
TGTGCCTGGAGTGCTATGTCCGGGGCCAACGTCCTGACTTTC
CAWSAMSGANVLTF